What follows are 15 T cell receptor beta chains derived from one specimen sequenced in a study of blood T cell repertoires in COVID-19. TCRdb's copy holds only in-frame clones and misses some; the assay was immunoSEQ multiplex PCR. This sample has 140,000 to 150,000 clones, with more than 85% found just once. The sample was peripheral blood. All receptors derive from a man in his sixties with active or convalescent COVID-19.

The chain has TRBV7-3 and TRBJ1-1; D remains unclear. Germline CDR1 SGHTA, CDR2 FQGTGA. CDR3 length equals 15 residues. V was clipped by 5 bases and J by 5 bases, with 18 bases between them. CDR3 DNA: TGTGCCAGCAGCCGTTCCGGCATCGGGAGAACTGAAGCTTTCTTT. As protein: CASSRSGIGRTEAFF. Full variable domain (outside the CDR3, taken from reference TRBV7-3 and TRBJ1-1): GAGVSQTPSNKVTEKGKYVELRCDPISGHTALYWYRQSLGQGPEFLIYFQGTGAADDSGLPNDRFFAVRPEGSVSTLKIQRTERGDSAVYLCASSRSGIGRTEAFFGQGTRLTVV.

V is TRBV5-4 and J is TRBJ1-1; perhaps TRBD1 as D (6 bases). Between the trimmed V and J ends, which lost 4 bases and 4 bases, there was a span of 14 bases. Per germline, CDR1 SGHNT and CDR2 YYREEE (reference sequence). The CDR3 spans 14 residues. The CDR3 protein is CASSLGHRGTEAFF. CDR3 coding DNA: TGTGCCAGCAGCCTGGGACATCGGGGCACTGAAGCTTTCTTT. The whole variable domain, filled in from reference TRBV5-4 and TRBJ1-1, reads ETGVTQSPTHLIKTRGQQVTLRCSSQSGHNTVSWYQQALGQGPQFIFQYYREEENGRGNFPPRFSGLQFPNYSSELNVNALELDDSALYLCASSLGHRGTEAFFGQGTRLTVV.

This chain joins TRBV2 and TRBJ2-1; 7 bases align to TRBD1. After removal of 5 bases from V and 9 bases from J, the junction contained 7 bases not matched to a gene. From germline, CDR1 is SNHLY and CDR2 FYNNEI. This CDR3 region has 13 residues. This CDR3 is CASSPETGTEQFF. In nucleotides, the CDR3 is TGTGCCAGCAGTCCTGAGACAGGGACTGAGCAGTTCTTC.

The CDR3 nucleotides are TGTGCCAGCAGCCTCAAAGGGACAAGCAATCAGCCCCAGCATTTT. It specifies CASSLKGTSNQPQHF. This chain connects TRBV3-1 (or the pseudogene TRBV3-2) to TRBJ1-5, with D possibly TRBD1 on 6 matching bases. CDR3 length: 15 amino acids. V lost 4 bases, J lost 1 base, and 11 bases lay in between. CDR1 is LGHDT and CDR2 is YNNKEL in the germline V gene (reference sequence).

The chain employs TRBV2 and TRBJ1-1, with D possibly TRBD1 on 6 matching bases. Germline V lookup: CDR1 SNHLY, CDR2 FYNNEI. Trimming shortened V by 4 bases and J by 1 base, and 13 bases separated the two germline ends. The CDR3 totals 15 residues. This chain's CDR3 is CASSGQGIRNTEAFF. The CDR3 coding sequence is TGTGCCAGCAGTGGCCAGGGGATACGGAACACTGAAGCTTTCTTT.

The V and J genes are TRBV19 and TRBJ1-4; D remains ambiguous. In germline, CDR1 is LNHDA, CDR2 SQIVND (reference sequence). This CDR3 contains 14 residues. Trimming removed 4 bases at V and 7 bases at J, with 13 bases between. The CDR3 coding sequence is TGTGCCAGTAGTAAGGCGGCCGGCGGTGAAAAACTGTTTTTT. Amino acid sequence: CASSKAAGGEKLFF.

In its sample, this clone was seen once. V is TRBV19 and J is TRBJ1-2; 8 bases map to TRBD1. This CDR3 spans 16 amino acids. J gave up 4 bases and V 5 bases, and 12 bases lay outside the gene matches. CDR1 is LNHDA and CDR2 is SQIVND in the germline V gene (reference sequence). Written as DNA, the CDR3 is TGTGCCAGTAGTGAGCGGACAGGGTACGGGGGCTATGGCTACACCTTC. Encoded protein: CASSERTGYGGYGYTF.

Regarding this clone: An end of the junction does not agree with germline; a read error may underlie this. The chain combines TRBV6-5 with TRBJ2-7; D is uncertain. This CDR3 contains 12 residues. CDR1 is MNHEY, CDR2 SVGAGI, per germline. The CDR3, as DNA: TGTGTCAGCAGTAAGTCAGGCTACGAGCAGTACTTC. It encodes CVSSKSGYEQYF.

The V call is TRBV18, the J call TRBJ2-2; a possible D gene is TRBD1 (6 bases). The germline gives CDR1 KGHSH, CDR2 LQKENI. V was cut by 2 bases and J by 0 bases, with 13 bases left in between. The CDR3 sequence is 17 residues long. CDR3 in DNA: TGTGCCAGCTCACCAGGGGGCGGGCTCGCGAACACCGGGGAGCTGTTTTTT. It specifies CASSPGGGLANTGELFF. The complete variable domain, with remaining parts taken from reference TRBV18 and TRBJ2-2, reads NAGVMQNPRHLVRRRGQEARLRCSPMKGHSHVYWYRQLPEEGLKFMVYLQKENIIDESGMPKERFSAEFPKEGPSILRIQQVVRGDSAAYFCASSPGGGLANTGELFFGEGSRLTVL.

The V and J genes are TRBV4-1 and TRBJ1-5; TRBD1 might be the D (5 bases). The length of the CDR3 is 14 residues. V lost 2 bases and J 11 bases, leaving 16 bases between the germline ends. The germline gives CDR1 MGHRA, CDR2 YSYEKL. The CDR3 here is CASSQSGGDGSQHF. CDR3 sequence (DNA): TGCGCCAGCAGCCAAAGCGGGGGGGACGGATCCCAGCATTTT.

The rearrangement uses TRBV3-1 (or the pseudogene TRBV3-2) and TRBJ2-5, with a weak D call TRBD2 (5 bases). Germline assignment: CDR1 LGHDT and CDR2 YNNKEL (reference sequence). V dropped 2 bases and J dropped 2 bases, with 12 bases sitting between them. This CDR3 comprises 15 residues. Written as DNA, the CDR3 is TGTGCCAGCAGCCAACCGGGATTAGATCAAGAGACCCAGTACTTC. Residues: CASSQPGLDQETQYF.

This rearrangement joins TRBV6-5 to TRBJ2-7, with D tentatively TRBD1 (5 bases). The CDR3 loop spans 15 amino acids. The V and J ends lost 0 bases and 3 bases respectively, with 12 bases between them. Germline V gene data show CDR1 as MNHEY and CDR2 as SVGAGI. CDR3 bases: TGTGCCAGCAGTTACTCGGGGCAGGGCTTCTACGAGCAGTACTTC. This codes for CASSYSGQGFYEQYF.

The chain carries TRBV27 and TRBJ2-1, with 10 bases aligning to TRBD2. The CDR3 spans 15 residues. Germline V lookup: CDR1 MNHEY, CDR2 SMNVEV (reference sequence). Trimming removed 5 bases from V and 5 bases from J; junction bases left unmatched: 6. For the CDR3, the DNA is TGTGCCAGCAGTCGAGCGGGAGGGCCGCACAATGAGCAGTTCTTC. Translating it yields CASSRAGGPHNEQFF.

The CDR3 DNA sequence: TGTGCCAGCAATTGGGCACTAGCGGGGGAGCCAGGGGGAGAGACCCAGTACTTC. Translation: CASNWALAGEPGGETQYF. The V and J genes are TRBV5-6 and TRBJ2-5, with TRBD2 matching 11 bases. The junction had 17 bases not matched to a gene; V was cut back by 6 bases and J by 4 bases. CDR3 length equals 18 residues. The V gene's germline CDR1 is SGHDT and CDR2 YYEEEE.

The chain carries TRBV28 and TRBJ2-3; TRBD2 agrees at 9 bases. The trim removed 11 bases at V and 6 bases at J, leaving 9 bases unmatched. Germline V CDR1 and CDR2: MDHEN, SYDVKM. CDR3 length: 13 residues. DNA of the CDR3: TGTGCCGGTCGATCAAGCGGGAGGGATACGCAGTATTTT. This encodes CAGRSSGRDTQYF.